This TCR beta chain was profiled in a study of shared clonotypes between healthy human individuals. Those who donated, Caucasian adults without exception, all lived in Nashville, Tennessee. Germline lookup yields CDR1 KGHSH and CDR2 LQKENI. After removal of 6 bases from V and 7 bases from J, the junction contained 10 bases not matched to a gene. The CDR3 contains 16 residues. Each cell subset's genomic DNA was divided evenly among several immunoSEQ plates. The unsorted PBMC replicate PCRs were performed with about 280 ng DNA, approximately 27,000 T cell genomes. Per the study methods: Because ImmunoSEQ provided only junction sequences with no quality scores, the filtering differed. Libraries were prepared by immunoSEQ multiplex PCR; TCRdb keeps only in-frame clonotypes and omits some of them. V and J calls and clone size are given by that table; D and trimming were obtained from the DNA. The table lists roughly 490,000 clones, 76% of them singletons.

This TCR came from a woman between 40 and 50 years old in good health. Some clones in this sample may be carry-over from other donors' samples. The chain links TRBV18 to TRBJ2-7, with TRBD2 matching 15 bases. The sequenced sample was PBMCs. For the CDR3, the DNA is TGTGCCAGCTCCGAGGGACTAGCGGGGGGTTCTGATGAGCAGTACTTC. Amino acid sequence: CASSEGLAGGSDEQYF.